The 10 T cell receptor beta chains given below trace back to one sample, sequenced in a study of cytotoxic CD8 clonotypes in ibrutinib-treated CLL. Measured with immunoSEQ multiplex PCR; TCRdb has only the in-frame clones, and not every one. The repertoire consists of about 23,000 clones, with roughly 65% occurring once and the leading ten covering about 29%. The source was PBMCs, collected after 24 months of ibrutinib treatment. Receptors were obtained from a human donor with chronic lymphocytic leukemia.

A word on this clone: One junction end does not reproduce the germline sequence, and a read error may be involved. The chain is built from TRBV11-2 and TRBJ1-1, with D perhaps matching TRBD1 (5 bases). The germline CDR1 and CDR2 sequences are SGHAT and FQNNGV. The CDR3 covers 12 residues. CDR3 coding DNA: TGCGCCAGCAGGCAGGGCGAGGCTGAAGCTTTCTTT. It specifies CASRQGEAEAFF.

This clone occurred a few times. The chain has TRBV27 and TRBJ2-7; D is possibly TRBD2 (7 bases). In germline, CDR1 is MNHEY, CDR2 SMNVEV (reference sequence). The CDR3 runs to 16 residues. Trimming shortened V by 5 bases and J by 2 bases, and 19 bases separated the two germline ends. CDR3 bases: TGTGCCAGCAGTCCGAAGGGGGGGTCCCCAACCTACGAGCAGTACTTC. Residues: CASSPKGGSPTYEQYF.

This clone was found a few times. This sequence joins TRBV11-2 and TRBJ2-1; the D gene is possibly TRBD2 (7 bases). V lost 5 bases and J 3 bases, leaving 17 bases between the germline ends. The CDR3 has 16 residues. Germline lookup yields CDR1 SGHAT and CDR2 FQNNGV. The chain's CDR3 is CASSTGWGGGYNEQFF. CDR3 nucleotide sequence: TGTGCCAGCAGCACCGGCTGGGGGGGCGGCTACAATGAGCAGTTCTTC.

This clone was detected only a few times. J is TRBJ1-1 and V is TRBV14; no clear D gene. Trimming took off 4 bases at V and 1 base at J, with 7 bases between the two ends. The germline gives CDR1 SGHDN, CDR2 FVKESK. The CDR3 totals 13 residues. The CDR3 loop is CASSRPRNTEAFF. The CDR3 region has the DNA TGTGCCAGCAGCCGACCCCGGAACACTGAAGCTTTCTTT.

This clone has more than one count but fewer than ten. The chain uses TRBV28 and TRBJ2-3, with D possibly matching TRBD1 (6 bases). With 3 bases removed from V and 2 bases from J, the gap between germline ends came to 9 bases. The CDR3 has 14 residues. The V gene's germline CDR1 is MDHEN and CDR2 SYDVKM. The DNA of the CDR3 is TGTGCCAGCAGTTTCCAGGGGTCCACAGATACGCAGTATTTT. Protein sequence: CASSFQGSTDTQYF.

There are a few counts of this clone. The chain recombines TRBV2 with TRBJ1-1; perhaps TRBD1 as D (5 bases). The germline gives CDR1 SNHLY, CDR2 FYNNEI. Between the trimmed V and J ends, which lost 7 bases and 0 bases, there was a span of 21 bases. CDR3 length: 17 residues. The CDR3 region has the DNA TGTGCCAGCAAAAAGGGGTGGGGGTTGTTCATGAACACTGAAGCTTTCTTT. As protein: CASKKGWGLFMNTEAFF.

The DNA of the CDR3 is TGTGCCAGCAGTTACTCAGGGTCTGAAGCTTTCTTT. Its translation: CASSYSGSEAFF. This rearrangement joins TRBV6-6 to TRBJ1-1; D unresolved. The germline gives CDR1 MNHNY, CDR2 SVGAGI (reference sequence). Between the trimmed V and J ends, which lost 0 bases and 6 bases, there was a span of 5 bases. The CDR3 is made up of 12 amino acids.

This chain uses TRBV18 with TRBJ2-2; perhaps D is TRBD1 or TRBD2 (5 bases each). V shed 6 bases and J shed 7 bases, with 21 bases lying between them. Germline CDR1 KGHSH, CDR2 LQKENI. CDR3 length: 16 residues. Written as DNA, the CDR3 is TGTGCCAGCTCTCCCGGGTATCGCCGGGGCGGCGGGGAGCTGTTTTTT. Translating it yields CASSPGYRRGGGELFF.

A single count supports this clone. The chain recombines TRBV14 with TRBJ1-2, with TRBD1 as a possible D gene (5 bases). Germline V gene lookup returns CDR1 SGHDN and CDR2 FVKESK. The CDR3 runs to 13 residues. The germline V and J ends were trimmed by 4 bases and 7 bases, with 13 bases remaining between them. The CDR3 is CASSPRVGGGYTF. The CDR3 bases are TGTGCCAGCAGCCCTCGTGTGGGGGGTGGCTACACCTTC.

This sequence joins TRBV11-2 and TRBJ1-2; TRBD1 agrees at 8 bases. With 5 bases clipped from V and 8 bases from J, the junction kept 4 bases outside the gene matches. This CDR3 contains 12 residues. From germline, CDR1 is SGHAT and CDR2 FQNNGV. The CDR3: CASSATGDGYTF. CDR3 nucleotides: TGTGCCAGCAGCGCGACAGGGGACGGCTACACCTTC.